This T cell receptor beta chain was recovered during a study of shared clonotypes between healthy human individuals. General study points: Non-shared clonotypes showed lower generation probabilities than clonotypes common to all four donors.

Clones were read by immunoSEQ multiplex PCR, and TCRdb kept only the in-frame ones, dropping some. The top ten clones hold over 1.5% of a sample with about 2.1 million clones, 90% to 95% of them seen once. V lost 5 bases and J 5 bases, leaving 15 bases between the germline ends. The CDR3 contains 15 residues. Germline lookup yields CDR1 MDHEN and CDR2 SYDVKM. Terminally differentiated effector memory CD45RA+ cells were left out of the naive CD8 fraction, which was CD45RO-negative and positively selected for CCR7. As to this clone: Its cognate antigen is unknown.

The source is a man aged 18 to 30 in good health. Some clones in this sample may be carry-over from other donors' samples. Sequences were obtained from naive CD8+ T cells from PBMCs. The chain links TRBV28 to TRBJ2-2; D might be TRBD1 (6 bases). CDR3 protein: CASSPPGTTTGELFF. Here the CDR3 DNA reads TGTGCCAGCAGTCCCCCCGGGACAACAACCGGGGAGCTGTTTTTT.